A single sample is the source of the 27 T cell receptor beta chains below, sequenced in a study of cytomegalovirus exposure and HLA in healthy donors. Both 60 Vbeta primers and 13 Jbeta primers went into the PCR. Method: immunoSEQ multiplex PCR; TCRdb's copy keeps in-frame clones and lacks some. The table lists roughly 100,000 clones, about 73% of them singletons. The material sequenced was PBMCs. The receptor set was obtained from a woman aged 45-65 years in good health and CMV-seropositive.

The chain links TRBV6-5 to TRBJ2-7; tentatively, D is TRBD1 (6 bases). The germline CDR1 and CDR2 sequences are MNHEY and SVGAGI. This CDR3 has 14 amino acids. The V gene lost 5 bases and the J gene lost 5 bases, with 16 bases spanning the gap. CDR3 in DNA: TGTGCCAGCAGTGTATCCGGGACAATGCACGAGCAGTACTTC. This gives the protein CASSVSGTMHEQYF.

This clone was counted only a few times. CDR3 residues: CASGFNTGGLPYEQYF. The CDR3 bases are TGTGCTAGTGGTTTCAATACAGGCGGCCTTCCCTACGAGCAGTACTTC. The chain employs TRBV12-5 and TRBJ2-7; D is possibly TRBD1 (5 bases). Looked up from germline, CDR1 is LGHNT and CDR2 is FRNRAP. This CDR3 is built from 16 residues. V dropped 3 bases and J dropped 2 bases, with 17 bases sitting between them. Full variable domain (rest looked up from reference TRBV12-5 and TRBJ2-7): DARVTQTPRHKVTEMGQEVTMRCQPILGHNTVFWYRQTMMQGLELLAYFRNRAPLDDSGMPKDRFSAEMPDATLATLKIQPSEPRDSAVYFCASGFNTGGLPYEQYFGPGTRLTVT.

This chain connects TRBV19 to TRBJ1-1; TRBD1 aligns across 9 bases. This CDR3 comprises 12 residues. After removal of 8 bases from V and 3 bases from J, the junction contained 1 base not matched to a gene. Germline CDR1 LNHDA, CDR2 SQIVND (reference sequence). CDR3 DNA: TGTGCCAGTGGGGACAGGGACACTGAAGCTTTCTTT. It yields the protein CASGDRDTEAFF.

The chain combines TRBV28 with TRBJ2-5; weak D call: TRBD2 (6 bases). V was shortened by 5 bases and J by 2 bases, with 12 bases between the two germline ends. The CDR3 loop spans 14 amino acids. Germline V gene sequence: CDR1 MDHEN, CDR2 SYDVKM. The CDR3 reads CASSIAGWQETQYF. The CDR3 region has the DNA TGTGCCAGCAGTATCGCGGGGTGGCAAGAGACCCAGTACTTC.

The gene calls are TRBV11-2 and TRBJ1-1, with D possibly being TRBD1 (5 bases). This CDR3 spans 16 amino acids. V lost 5 bases, J lost 1 base, and 17 bases lay in between. The germline V gene encodes CDR1 SGHAT and CDR2 FQNNGV. For the CDR3, the DNA is TGTGCCAGCAGCGAGGCAGGGCTGGGGGGGAACACTGAAGCTTTCTTT. Its protein product is CASSEAGLGGNTEAFF.

This chain links TRBV7-2 with TRBJ1-1; possibly TRBD1 for D (5 bases). Germline CDR1 and CDR2: SGHTA and FQGNSA. The CDR3 covers 16 residues. The ends were cut back, 1 base at V and 5 bases at J, with 17 bases in the middle. The CDR3: CASSLDGGARGTEAFF. The CDR3 coding sequence is TGTGCCAGCAGCTTAGATGGTGGGGCGCGGGGGACTGAAGCTTTCTTT.

The rearrangement links TRBV19 to TRBJ2-7, with TRBD2 matching 7 bases. CDR1 and CDR2 from the germline V gene are LNHDA and SQIVND (reference sequence). V dropped 3 bases and J dropped 7; count of bases not matched to a gene: 12. This CDR3 has 15 residues. CDR3 sequence (DNA): TGTGCCAGTAGTATCGGGGGAGGGACGACTGGGGAGCAGTACTTC. This gives the protein CASSIGGGTTGEQYF.

This clone was picked up a small number of times. This rearrangement joins TRBV9 to TRBJ1-4; D is perhaps TRBD1 (5 bases). The CDR3 consists of 16 residues. Germline CDR1 reads SGDLS; CDR2 reads YYNGEE. Trimming removed 0 bases from V and 0 bases from J, with 9 bases in between. This CDR3 reads CASSVAPGATNEKLFF. The CDR3 nucleotides are TGTGCCAGCAGCGTAGCCCCGGGGGCAACTAATGAAAAACTGTTTTTT. The full variable domain, rest sourced from reference TRBV9 and TRBJ1-4, is DSGVTQTPKHLITATGQRVTLRCSPRSGDLSVYWYQQSLDQGLQFLIQYYNGEERAKGNILERFSAQQFPDLHSELNLSSLELGDSALYFCASSVAPGATNEKLFFGSGTQLSVL.

The chain combines TRBV12-5 with TRBJ2-3; TRBD2 aligns across 9 bases. CDR1 is LGHNT and CDR2 is FRNRAP in the germline V gene. V lost 6 bases, J lost 3 bases, and 7 bases stayed unmatched. The length of the CDR3 is 15 residues. The CDR3 region is CASGAGTSKTDTQYF. As DNA, the CDR3 is TGTGCTAGTGGAGCCGGGACTAGCAAGACAGATACGCAGTATTTT.

V gene TRBV7-2 combines with J gene TRBJ2-3; the D gene is possibly TRBD1 (6 bases). The CDR3 sequence is 15 residues long. Germline V gene data show CDR1 as SGHTA and CDR2 as FQGNSA. The germline V and J ends were trimmed by 1 base and 5 bases, with 13 bases remaining between them. The CDR3 DNA is TGTGCCAGCAGCTTAGGGACAGTACGAGGAGATACGCAGTATTTT. Residues: CASSLGTVRGDTQYF.

The chain links TRBV14 to TRBJ2-1; 7 bases are shared with TRBD2. Germline V gene lookup returns CDR1 SGHDN and CDR2 FVKESK. The CDR3 runs 15 residues. The junction had 7 bases not matched to a gene; V was cut back by 4 bases and J by 4 bases. CDR3 nucleotide sequence: TGTGCCAGCAGCCTGGGGCTAGCGGAATACAATGAGCAGTTCTTC. Its translation is CASSLGLAEYNEQFF.

This clone has more than one count but fewer than ten. This chain uses TRBV28 with TRBJ1-6, with a tentative D call TRBD1 (6 bases). The CDR3 covers 15 residues. Germline CDR1 MDHEN, CDR2 SYDVKM. V gave up 5 bases and J gave up 9 bases, with 17 bases separating them. The CDR3 here is CASSPRTVLPSPLHF. CDR3 nucleotide sequence: TGTGCCAGCAGTCCCCGGACAGTGTTGCCTTCACCCCTCCACTTT.

This clone has a handful of counts. This chain joins TRBV2 and TRBJ1-2; the match to TRBD1 covers 7 bases. From germline, CDR1 is SNHLY and CDR2 FYNNEI. CDR3 length: 12 amino acids. Trimming at V came to 9 bases and at J to 4 bases, leaving 5 bases not matched to a gene. The CDR3 nucleotides are TGTGCCAGTGGGACAGCGATCTATGGCTACACCTTC. Translated, it gives CASGTAIYGYTF.

This chain connects TRBV19 to TRBJ1-4; 7 nucleotides agree with TRBD1. The V segment lost 8 bases and the J segment 7 bases; nucleotides outside the gene matches: 13. The CDR3 runs to 15 residues. Looked up from germline, CDR1 is LNHDA and CDR2 is SQIVND (reference sequence). The CDR3 nucleotides read TGTGCCAGTGGGACAGTCTCGGCATTGGCTGAAAAACTGTTTTTT. Translation: CASGTVSALAEKLFF.

This chain uses TRBV7-9 with TRBJ2-1; 12 nucleotides match TRBD2. CDR1 SEHNR and CDR2 FQNEAQ come from the germline V gene (reference sequence). The CDR3 contains 15 residues. Germline trimming cut 6 bases from V and 7 bases from J; bases unmatched to any gene: 7. The CDR3 spells CASSTTSGSTNEQFF. In DNA, the CDR3 is TGTGCCAGCAGTACGACTAGCGGGAGTACGAATGAGCAGTTCTTC.

This clone was detected a few times. Distinct nucleotide sequences in the sample also encode this CDR3. V gene TRBV4-1 combines with J gene TRBJ2-3; 9 bases match TRBD2. The ends lost 0 bases at V and 3 bases at J; junction bases unmatched: 7. The CDR3 totals 17 residues. The germline V gene encodes CDR1 MGHRA and CDR2 YSYEKL. The CDR3 sequence is CASSQDKAGGQTDTQYF. In DNA, the CDR3 is TGCGCCAGCAGCCAAGATAAAGCGGGAGGCCAGACAGATACGCAGTATTTT.

The chain combines TRBV19 with TRBJ1-5; D gene ambiguous. Germline V gene lookup returns CDR1 LNHDA and CDR2 SQIVND (reference sequence). CDR3 length: 14 amino acids. With 5 bases removed from V and 3 bases from J, the gap between germline ends came to 11 bases. CDR3 in DNA: TGTGCCAGTAGTGGTCAGAACATCAATCAGCCCCAGCATTTT. Translating gives CASSGQNINQPQHF.

The rearrangement links TRBV21-1 to TRBJ2-1; TRBD2, the table's D call, was not compared with the DNA. TRBV21-1 is a listed pseudogene. This CDR3 is built from 19 residues. The CDR3 nucleotides read TGTGCCAGCAGCCGCGAGGCTAGCGCGAACCTAAGCTCCTACAATGAGCAGTTCTTC. This sequence encodes CASSREASANLSSYNEQFF.

The rearrangement joins TRBV21-1 to TRBJ1-1. TRBV21-1 is a recognized pseudogene. This CDR3 comprises 14 residues. CDR3 protein: CASSKHSSDTEAFF. CDR3 nucleotides: TGTGCCAGCAGCAAACACTCTTCGGACACTGAAGCTTTCTTT.

The J gene is TRBJ2-3, the V gene TRBV7-9; a weak D match, TRBD2 (5 bases). This CDR3 comprises 14 residues. The V gene lost 3 bases and the J gene lost 1 base, with 8 bases spanning the gap. Germline loops: CDR1 SEHNR, CDR2 FQNEAQ (reference sequence). CDR3 protein: CASSFLGGTDTQYF. The DNA of the CDR3 is TGTGCCAGCAGCTTTTTGGGAGGCACAGATACGCAGTATTTT.

This clone appeared a single time. V gene TRBV19 combines with J gene TRBJ2-2, with no clear D. With 4 bases removed from V and 1 base from J, the gap between germline ends came to 7 bases. Germline V lookup: CDR1 LNHDA, CDR2 SQIVND (reference sequence). CDR3 length: 14 residues. CDR3 sequence reads: CASSKRENTGELFF. For the CDR3, the DNA is TGTGCCAGTAGTAAGCGCGAGAACACCGGGGAGCTGTTTTTT.

This clone was seen more than once but under ten times. The chain employs TRBV7-6 and TRBJ2-7; tentatively, D is TRBD2 (6 bases). V lost 4 bases to trimming and J lost 2 bases, with 9 bases between them. This CDR3 comprises 13 residues. Germline V gene data show CDR1 as SGHVS and CDR2 as FNYEAQ. The CDR3 region has the DNA TGTGCCAGCAGCTCCGGGGAGGCCTACGAGCAGTACTTC. It is translated as CASSSGEAYEQYF.

In regard to this clone: Mismatch with germline at one junction end may stem from a read error. The same CDR3 arises from other DNA sequences in this sample as well. V gene TRBV7-9 combines with J gene TRBJ1-3; perhaps TRBD1 as D (5 bases). Germline CDR1 SEHNR, CDR2 FQNEAQ (reference sequence). This CDR3 has 14 residues. In DNA form, the CDR3 reads TGCGCCAGCAGCTTCGGCAGGGAGGCAGACACCATATATTTT. Amino acid sequence: CASSFGREADTIYF.

This clone appeared a single time. The V gene is TRBV7-9, the J gene TRBJ2-7; a weak D match, TRBD2 (6 bases). Germline assignment: CDR1 SEHNR and CDR2 FQNEAQ (reference sequence). V lost 2 bases to trimming and J lost 0 bases, with 11 bases between them. This CDR3 is 15 amino acids long. The CDR3: CASSLLGGNSYEQYF. The CDR3 DNA reads as TGTGCCAGCAGCTTATTGGGCGGGAACTCCTACGAGCAGTACTTC.

The chain carries TRBV10-2 and TRBJ2-2; 11 bases map to TRBD1. J was trimmed by 4 bases and V by 6 bases; bases with no gene match: 4. CDR1 and CDR2 from the germline V gene are WSHSY and SAAADI. This CDR3 has 15 residues. The CDR3 is CASRPGQGGTGELFF. CDR3 sequence (DNA): TGCGCCAGCAGGCCGGGACAGGGGGGCACCGGGGAGCTGTTTTTT.

V is TRBV4-3 and J is TRBJ1-1; D might be TRBD1 (6 bases). The CDR3 is made up of 15 amino acids. Germline CDR1 and CDR2: LGHNA and YSLEER. V dropped 4 bases and J dropped 4 bases, with 16 bases sitting between them. DNA of the CDR3: TGCGCCAGCAGCCGAGACTCCGGGGGGGCCACTGAAGCTTTCTTT. This translates into CASSRDSGGATEAFF.

This clone appeared once. The V and J genes are TRBV28 and TRBJ1-5, with D possibly matching TRBD1 (5 bases). This CDR3 is 15 amino acids long. From germline, CDR1 is MDHEN and CDR2 SYDVKM. Trimming shortened V by 5 bases and J by 1 base, and 12 bases separated the two germline ends. CDR3 in DNA: TGTGCCAGCAGTCCGACAGAAGGGAGCAATCAGCCCCAGCATTTT. Amino acid sequence: CASSPTEGSNQPQHF.